The rows below give T cell receptor beta chains drawn from one sample of a study of T-cell reconstitution after alpha-beta-depleted transplantation in children. Using its own MiXCR run on the PCR reads, TCRdb lists one record per CDR3 protein. Of around 480,000 distinct CDR3 sequences in the sample, 32% were seen once. Sequenced material: PBMCs from the stem cell graft donor, taken from the stem cell graft. The source is a human donor who donated a stem cell graft to a child with aplastic anemia. Each CDR3 is given with its conserved first and last residue. The D gene is left open where the match is weak. Not all rows give a size; the values are once, few, many and, for expanded clones, a class.

clone_size: once; cdr3_length: 14; j_call: TRBJ1-1; d_call: -; v_call: TRBV20-1; cdr3_aa: CSAPGEVMNTEAFF; cdr3_nt: TGCAGTGCCCCTGGCGAAGTCATGAACACTGAAGCTTTCTTT
clone_size: few; cdr3_length: 13; j_call: TRBJ2-2; d_call: -; v_call: TRBV12-3/TRBV12-4; cdr3_aa: CASTGTVSGELFF; cdr3_nt: TGTGCCAGCACCGGGACCGTCAGTGGGGAGCTGTTTTTT
clone_size: -; cdr3_length: 16; j_call: TRBJ2-3; d_call: -; v_call: TRBV20-1; cdr3_aa: CSARDVVGGGTDTQYF; cdr3_nt: TGCAGTGCTAGAGATGTTGTCGGAGGCGGCACAGATACGCAGTATTTT
clone_size: -; cdr3_length: 13; j_call: TRBJ2-3; d_call: -; v_call: TRBV5-1; cdr3_aa: CASSPGWADTQYF; cdr3_nt: TGCGCCAGCAGCCCAGGGTGGGCAGATACGCAGTATTTT
clone_size: few; cdr3_length: 14; j_call: TRBJ2-2; d_call: -; v_call: TRBV7-2; cdr3_aa: CASSLSDGSGELFF; cdr3_nt: TGTGCCAGCAGCTTAAGCGACGGGAGTGGGGAGCTGTTTTTT
clone_size: -; cdr3_length: 15; j_call: TRBJ1-1; d_call: -; v_call: TRBV18; cdr3_aa: CASSSRRGSGTEAFF; cdr3_nt: TGTGCCAGCTCATCACGACGTGGGTCGGGAACTGAAGCTTTCTTT
clone_size: -; cdr3_length: 14; j_call: TRBJ2-7; d_call: TRBD2; v_call: TRBV6-2/TRBV6-3; cdr3_aa: CASRSTSGLGEQYF; cdr3_nt: TGTGCCAGCAGGTCGACTAGCGGGCTGGGAGAGCAGTACTTC
clone_size: few; cdr3_length: 15; j_call: TRBJ2-5; d_call: -; v_call: TRBV11-2; cdr3_aa: CASSPRPWRQETQYF; cdr3_nt: TGTGCCAGCAGCCCTAGACCGTGGAGGCAAGAGACCCAGTACTTC
clone_size: -; cdr3_length: 15; j_call: TRBJ2-2; d_call: TRBD2; v_call: TRBV27; cdr3_aa: CASSPGTSIPGELFF; cdr3_nt: TGTGCCAGCAGTCCGGGGACTAGCATTCCCGGGGAGCTGTTTTTT
clone_size: -; cdr3_length: 13; j_call: TRBJ1-2; d_call: TRBD1; v_call: TRBV5-5; cdr3_aa: CASSFDRGRGYTF; cdr3_nt: TGTGCCAGCAGCTTCGACAGGGGAAGAGGCTACACCTTC
clone_size: few; cdr3_length: 13; j_call: TRBJ1-1; d_call: -; v_call: TRBV30; cdr3_aa: CAWSVPGRAEAFF; cdr3_nt: TGTGCCTGGAGTGTACCAGGGAGGGCTGAAGCTTTCTTT
clone_size: few; cdr3_length: 12; j_call: TRBJ1-1; d_call: -; v_call: TRBV28; cdr3_aa: CASSFLSTEAFF; cdr3_nt: TGTGCCAGCAGTTTTTTGTCCACTGAAGCTTTCTTT
clone_size: -; cdr3_length: 16; j_call: TRBJ1-2; d_call: -; v_call: TRBV6-5; cdr3_aa: CASSYLSNAAEFPRVF; cdr3_nt: TGTGCCAGCAGTTACCTATCTAATGCGGCGGAATTCCCGCGGGTCTTC
clone_size: -; cdr3_length: 14; j_call: TRBJ1-5; d_call: TRBD1; v_call: TRBV5-5; cdr3_aa: CASNTGDWNQPQHF; cdr3_nt: TGTGCCAGCAACACAGGGGACTGGAATCAGCCCCAGCATTTT
clone_size: -; cdr3_length: 13; j_call: TRBJ2-3; d_call: -; v_call: TRBV20-1; cdr3_aa: CSPERKNKDTQYF; cdr3_nt: TGCAGCCCCGAGCGAAAGAATAAGGATACGCAGTATTTT
clone_size: few; cdr3_length: 15; j_call: TRBJ2-1; d_call: -; v_call: TRBV6-5; cdr3_aa: CASSYSGGPRNEQFF; cdr3_nt: TGTGCCAGCAGTTACTCAGGGGGACCTCGGAATGAGCAGTTCTTC
clone_size: -; cdr3_length: 11; j_call: TRBJ1-3; d_call: -; v_call: TRBV29-1; cdr3_aa: CSASKADTIYF; cdr3_nt: TGCAGCGCCTCAAAGGCGGACACCATATATTTT
clone_size: -; cdr3_length: 15; j_call: TRBJ2-5; d_call: -; v_call: TRBV12-3/TRBV12-4; cdr3_aa: CASSFGSWVQETQYF; cdr3_nt: TGTGCCAGCAGTTTCGGCTCGTGGGTCCAAGAGACCCAGTACTTC